These 15 T cell receptor beta chains were all obtained from the same sample, sequenced in a study of T cells in localized non-small cell lung cancer. Generated by immunoSEQ multiplex PCR, the TCRdb table keeps only in-frame clones and is missing some. The sample lists about 59,000 clones, approximately 90% occurring once. Source: peripheral blood, taken before any cancer treatment. Receptor source: a man aged 35 to 69 with stage I lung adenocarcinoma.

The chain couples TRBV19 to TRBJ2-1; TRBD2 agrees at 9 bases. Germline V gene data show CDR1 as LNHDA and CDR2 as SQIVND (reference sequence). The V and J ends lost 4 bases and 4 bases, in that order; junction bases with no gene match: 5. There are 15 residues in the CDR3. The CDR3 sequence is CASSKAGGLYNEQFF. The CDR3 DNA is TGTGCCAGTAGTAAAGCGGGAGGACTTTACAATGAGCAGTTCTTC.

This sequence joins TRBV7-9 and TRBJ2-3; D is undetermined. The CDR3 loop spans 13 amino acids. Between the trimmed V and J ends, which lost 7 bases and 5 bases, there was a span of 13 bases. In germline, CDR1 is SEHNR, CDR2 FQNEAQ (reference sequence). The CDR3 nucleotides read TGTGCCAGCACCCACTCGCCGGGAGATACGCAGTATTTT. Residues: CASTHSPGDTQYF.

The chain has TRBV4-1 and TRBJ2-7; 7 bases map to TRBD1. CDR3 size: 14 residues. The germline gives CDR1 MGHRA, CDR2 YSYEKL. Germline trimming cut 1 base from V and 4 bases from J; bases unmatched to any gene: 4. The CDR3 DNA reads TGCGCCAGCAGCCAAGGGGCAGGGGGTTACGAGCAGTACTTC. Its translation is CASSQGAGGYEQYF.

CDR3 bases: TGTGCCAGCAGCTTAGGCTACAGGGCAAACTTAATGAACACTGAAGCTTTCTTT. Residues: CASSLGYRANLMNTEAFF. This chain links TRBV11-2 with TRBJ1-1; perhaps TRBD1 as D (6 bases). Trimming cost V 1 base and J 0 bases, with 18 bases left between them. Germline assignment: CDR1 SGHAT and CDR2 FQNNGV. The CDR3 covers 18 residues.

The chain is built from TRBV27 and TRBJ2-1, with 7 positions matching TRBD1. CDR1 and CDR2 from the germline V gene are MNHEY and SMNVEV (reference sequence). The CDR3 spans 15 residues. V shed 5 bases and J 8 bases; nucleotides not matched to a gene: 12. The CDR3 DNA reads TGTGCCAGCAGTGGAGACCCCCGGGACAGACATGAGCAGTTCTTC. As protein: CASSGDPRDRHEQFF.

This chain uses TRBV19 with TRBJ1-1; D unclear. Trimming shortened V by 1 base and J by 0 bases, and 9 bases separated the two germline ends. This CDR3 region has 15 residues. CDR1 and CDR2 from the germline V gene are LNHDA and SQIVND (reference sequence). For the CDR3, the DNA is TGTGCCAGTAGTATAGGACCACGACTGAACACTGAAGCTTTCTTT. This gives the protein CASSIGPRLNTEAFF.

This rearrangement joins TRBV15 to TRBJ2-1; no definite D call. Looked up from germline, CDR1 is LNHNV and CDR2 is YYDKDF (reference sequence). Deletions cut 0 bases from V and 8 bases from J, with 14 bases between. This CDR3 has 15 amino acids. The CDR3 region has the DNA TGTGCCACCAGCAGAGACCCCGAGGAGCGCTATGAGCAGTTCTTC. This encodes CATSRDPEERYEQFF.

The V gene is TRBV6-1, the J gene TRBJ2-7; D is perhaps TRBD1 (5 bases). The CDR3 consists of 14 residues. Trimming left V 2 bases short and J 3 bases short, with 11 bases between. The germline V gene encodes CDR1 MNHNS and CDR2 SASEGT. The CDR3 sequence is CASSEQGRLYEQYF. The CDR3 region has the DNA TGTGCCAGCAGTGAACAGGGTAGACTCTACGAGCAGTACTTC.

The chain links TRBV2 to TRBJ2-1; perhaps D is TRBD1 or TRBD2 (6 bases each). Germline lookup yields CDR1 SNHLY and CDR2 FYNNEI. The V end lost 4 bases, the J end lost 8 bases, and 15 bases lay between the germline ends. The CDR3 is 14 amino acids. The CDR3 DNA sequence: TGTGCCAGCAGTGGGCAGGGGAGGTACGATGAGCAGTTCTTC. Encoded protein: CASSGQGRYDEQFF.

The CDR3 loop reads CASSLEGPSYEQYF. The CDR3 DNA reads TGTGCCAGCAGCTTAGAAGGGCCTTCCTACGAGCAGTACTTC. V usage is TRBV7-8 and J usage is TRBJ2-7; D call uncertain. The CDR3 runs 14 residues. V shed 1 base and J shed 1 base, with 8 bases lying between them. Germline loops: CDR1 SGHVS, CDR2 FQNEAQ.

The chain links TRBV7-9 to TRBJ1-2; D is undetermined. Germline V gene data show CDR1 as SEHNR and CDR2 as FQNEAQ (reference sequence). The V and J ends lost 1 base and 5 bases respectively, with 11 bases between them. The CDR3 has 14 residues. The CDR3 DNA is TGTGCCAGCAGCTTAGTATCGACTGAGTATGGCTACACCTTC. It yields the protein CASSLVSTEYGYTF.

This clone was seen a few times. The chain uses TRBV11-3 and TRBJ2-3; D perhaps matches TRBD1 (5 bases). The V gene lost 4 bases and the J gene lost 10 bases, with 15 bases spanning the gap. This CDR3 has 13 amino acids. CDR1 is SGHNT, CDR2 YENEEA, per germline. Here the CDR3 reads CASSSTTVSPQYF. As DNA, the CDR3 is TGTGCCAGCAGCTCGACGACAGTAAGTCCGCAGTATTTT.

V is TRBV29-1 and J is TRBJ2-5; TRBD1 agrees at 9 bases. The CDR3 totals 12 residues. Germline V lookup: CDR1 SQVTM, CDR2 ANQGSEA. The CDR3 region has the DNA TGCAGTGCCGGGACAGGGAAAGAGACCCAGTACTTC. Protein product: CSAGTGKETQYF. Drawing the rest from reference TRBV29-1 and TRBJ2-5, the complete variable domain is SAVISQKPSRDICQRGTSLTIQCQVDSQVTMMFWYRQQPGQSLTLIATANQGSEATYESGFVIDKFPISRPNLTFSTLTVSNMSPEDSSIYLCSAGTGKETQYFGPGTRLLVL.

The genes are TRBV11-2 and TRBJ2-5; TRBD2 is a possible D gene (6 bases). Per germline, CDR1 SGHAT and CDR2 FQNNGV. The CDR3 totals 16 residues. Trimming cost V 2 bases and J 2 bases, with 15 bases left between them. CDR3 nucleotides: TGTGCCAGCAGCTTAAGGAGGGAGTGGATTCAAGAGACCCAGTACTTC. This gives the protein CASSLRREWIQETQYF.

This clone appeared once. V gene TRBV2 combines with J gene TRBJ2-7, with a tentative D call TRBD1 (6 bases). V lost 6 bases and J 4 bases, leaving 16 bases between the germline ends. This CDR3 is 14 amino acids long. CDR1 and CDR2 from the germline V gene are SNHLY and FYNNEI. CDR3 nucleotides: TGTGCCAGCAGACTTACACAGGGAACTTACGAGCAGTACTTC. This gives the protein CASRLTQGTYEQYF.